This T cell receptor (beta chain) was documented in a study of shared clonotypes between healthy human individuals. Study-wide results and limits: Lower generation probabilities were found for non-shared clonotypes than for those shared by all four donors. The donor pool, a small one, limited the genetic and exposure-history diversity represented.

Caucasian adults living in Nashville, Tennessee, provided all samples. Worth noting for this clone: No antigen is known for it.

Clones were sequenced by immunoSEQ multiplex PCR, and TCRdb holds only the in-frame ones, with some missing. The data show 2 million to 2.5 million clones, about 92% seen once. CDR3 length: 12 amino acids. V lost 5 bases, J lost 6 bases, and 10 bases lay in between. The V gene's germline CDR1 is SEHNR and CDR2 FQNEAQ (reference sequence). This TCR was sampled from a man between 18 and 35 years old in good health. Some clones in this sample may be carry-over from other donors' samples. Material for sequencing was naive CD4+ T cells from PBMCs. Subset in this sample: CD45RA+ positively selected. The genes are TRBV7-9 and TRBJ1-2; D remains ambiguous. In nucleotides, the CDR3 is TGTGCCAGCAGCCTCCTCCTGGATGGCTACACCTTC. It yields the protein CASSLLLDGYTF.